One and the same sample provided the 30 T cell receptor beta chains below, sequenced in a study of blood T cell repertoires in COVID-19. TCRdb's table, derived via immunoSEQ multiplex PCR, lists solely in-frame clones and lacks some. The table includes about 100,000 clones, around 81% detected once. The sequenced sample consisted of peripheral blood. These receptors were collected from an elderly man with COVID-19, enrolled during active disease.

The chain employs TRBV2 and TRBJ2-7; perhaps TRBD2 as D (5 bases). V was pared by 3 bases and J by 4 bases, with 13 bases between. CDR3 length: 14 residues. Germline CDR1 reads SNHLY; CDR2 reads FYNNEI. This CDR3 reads CASSEDVPGYEQYF. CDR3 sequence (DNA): TGTGCCAGCAGTGAGGACGTTCCGGGGTACGAGCAGTACTTC.

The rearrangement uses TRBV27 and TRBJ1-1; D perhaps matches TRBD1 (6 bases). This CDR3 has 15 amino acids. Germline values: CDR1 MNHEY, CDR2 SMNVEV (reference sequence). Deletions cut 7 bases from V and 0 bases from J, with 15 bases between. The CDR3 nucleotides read TGTGCCAGCATGAGGGACACGCCAATGAACACTGAAGCTTTCTTT. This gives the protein CASMRDTPMNTEAFF.

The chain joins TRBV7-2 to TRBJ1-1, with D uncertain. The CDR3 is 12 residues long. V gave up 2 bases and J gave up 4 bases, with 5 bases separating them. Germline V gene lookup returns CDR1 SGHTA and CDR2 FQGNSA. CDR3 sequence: CASSLFGTEAFF. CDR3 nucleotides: TGTGCCAGCAGCTTATTCGGCACTGAAGCTTTCTTT. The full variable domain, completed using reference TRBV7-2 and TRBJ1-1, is GAGVSQSPSNKVTEKGKDVELRCDPISGHTALYWYRQSLGQGLEFLIYFQGNSAPDKSGLPSDRFSAERTGGSVSTLTIQRTQQEDSAVYLCASSLFGTEAFFGQGTRLTVV.

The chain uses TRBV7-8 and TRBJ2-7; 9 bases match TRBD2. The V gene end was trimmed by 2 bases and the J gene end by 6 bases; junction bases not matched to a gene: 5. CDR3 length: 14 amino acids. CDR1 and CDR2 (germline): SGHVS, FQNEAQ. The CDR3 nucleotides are TGTGCCAGCAGCTTAAGCGGGGGGCTCATCGAGCAGTACTTC. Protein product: CASSLSGGLIEQYF.

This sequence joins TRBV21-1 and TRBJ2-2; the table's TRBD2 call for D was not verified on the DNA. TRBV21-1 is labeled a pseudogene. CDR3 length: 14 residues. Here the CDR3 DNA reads TGTGCCAGCACTCAACCTAGCGGGGCCGGGGAGCTGTTTTTT. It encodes CASTQPSGAGELFF.

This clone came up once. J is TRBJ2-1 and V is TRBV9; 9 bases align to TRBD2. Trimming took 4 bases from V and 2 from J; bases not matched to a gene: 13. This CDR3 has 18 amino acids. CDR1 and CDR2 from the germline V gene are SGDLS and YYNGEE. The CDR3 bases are TGTGCCAGCAGCCCCCATCCAACTAGCGGGTGGGCCTACAATGAGCAGTTCTTC. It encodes CASSPHPTSGWAYNEQFF.

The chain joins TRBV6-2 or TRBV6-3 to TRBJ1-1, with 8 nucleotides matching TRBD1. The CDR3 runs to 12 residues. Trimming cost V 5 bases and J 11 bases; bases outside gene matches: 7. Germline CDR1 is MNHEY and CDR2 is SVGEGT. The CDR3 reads CASSGGDRRAFF. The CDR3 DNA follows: TGTGCCAGCAGTGGCGGGGACAGGAGGGCTTTCTTT.

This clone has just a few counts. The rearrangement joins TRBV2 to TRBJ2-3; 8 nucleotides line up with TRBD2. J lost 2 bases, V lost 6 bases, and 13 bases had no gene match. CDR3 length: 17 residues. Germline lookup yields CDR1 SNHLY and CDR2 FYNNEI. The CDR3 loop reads CASSPSGGSRNTDTQYF. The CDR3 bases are TGTGCCAGCAGCCCCAGCGGGGGTTCGAGAAACACAGATACGCAGTATTTT.

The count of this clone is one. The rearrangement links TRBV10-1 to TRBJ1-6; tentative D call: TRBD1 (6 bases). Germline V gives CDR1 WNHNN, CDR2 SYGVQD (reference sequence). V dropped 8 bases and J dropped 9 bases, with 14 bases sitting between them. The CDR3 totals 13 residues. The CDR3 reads CASSGQGGSPLHF. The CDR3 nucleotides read TGCGCCAGCTCCGGACAAGGGGGTTCACCCCTCCACTTT.

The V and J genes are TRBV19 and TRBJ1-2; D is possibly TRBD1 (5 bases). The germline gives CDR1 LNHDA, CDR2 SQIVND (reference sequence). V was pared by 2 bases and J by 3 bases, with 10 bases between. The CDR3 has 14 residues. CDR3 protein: CASSIRGRHYGYTF. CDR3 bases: TGTGCCAGTAGTATAAGGGGCAGGCACTATGGCTACACCTTC.

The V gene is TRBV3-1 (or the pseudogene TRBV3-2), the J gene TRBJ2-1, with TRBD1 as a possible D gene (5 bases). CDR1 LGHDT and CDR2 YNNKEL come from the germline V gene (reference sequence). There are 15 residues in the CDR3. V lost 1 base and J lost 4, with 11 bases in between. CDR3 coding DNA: TGTGCCAGCAGCCAAGGTGCCGGACAATACAATGAGCAGTTCTTC. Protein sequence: CASSQGAGQYNEQFF.

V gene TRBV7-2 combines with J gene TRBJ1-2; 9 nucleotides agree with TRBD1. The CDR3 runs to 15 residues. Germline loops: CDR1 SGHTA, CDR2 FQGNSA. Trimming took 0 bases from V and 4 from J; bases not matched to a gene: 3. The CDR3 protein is CASSLAGQGPYGYTF. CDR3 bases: TGTGCCAGCAGCTTAGCAGGACAGGGGCCCTATGGCTACACCTTC.

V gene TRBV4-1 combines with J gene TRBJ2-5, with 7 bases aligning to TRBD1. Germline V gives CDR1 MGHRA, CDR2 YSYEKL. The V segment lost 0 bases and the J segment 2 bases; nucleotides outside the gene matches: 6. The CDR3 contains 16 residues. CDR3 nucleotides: TGCGCCAGCAGCCAAGATATGGCGACAGGGCAAGAGACCCAGTACTTC. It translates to CASSQDMATGQETQYF.

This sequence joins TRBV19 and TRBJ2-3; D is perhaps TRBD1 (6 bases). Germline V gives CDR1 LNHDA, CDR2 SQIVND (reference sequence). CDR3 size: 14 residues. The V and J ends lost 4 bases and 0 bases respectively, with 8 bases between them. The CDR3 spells CASSRQASTDTQYF. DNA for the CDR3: TGTGCCAGTAGTAGACAGGCTAGCACAGATACGCAGTATTTT.

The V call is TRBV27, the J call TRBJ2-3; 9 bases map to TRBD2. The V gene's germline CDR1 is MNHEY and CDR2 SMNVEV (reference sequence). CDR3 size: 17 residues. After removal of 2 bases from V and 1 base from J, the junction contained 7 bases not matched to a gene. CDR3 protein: CASSLVPIAGGTDTQYF. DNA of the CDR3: TGTGCCAGCAGTTTAGTACCAATAGCGGGAGGCACAGATACGCAGTATTTT.

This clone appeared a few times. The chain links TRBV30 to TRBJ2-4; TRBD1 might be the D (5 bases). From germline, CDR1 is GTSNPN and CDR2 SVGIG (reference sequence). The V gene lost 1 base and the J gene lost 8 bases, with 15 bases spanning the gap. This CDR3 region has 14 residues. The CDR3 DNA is TGTGCCTGGAGTGCACCGTTACAGGTGGACATTCAGTACTTC. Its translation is CAWSAPLQVDIQYF.

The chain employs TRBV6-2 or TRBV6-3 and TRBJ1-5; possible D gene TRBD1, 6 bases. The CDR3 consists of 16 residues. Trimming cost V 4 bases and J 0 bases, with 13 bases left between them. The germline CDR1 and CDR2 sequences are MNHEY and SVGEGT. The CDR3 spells CASSSPRGYSNQPQHF. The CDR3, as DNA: TGTGCCAGCAGTTCCCCCAGGGGTTATAGCAATCAGCCCCAGCATTTT.

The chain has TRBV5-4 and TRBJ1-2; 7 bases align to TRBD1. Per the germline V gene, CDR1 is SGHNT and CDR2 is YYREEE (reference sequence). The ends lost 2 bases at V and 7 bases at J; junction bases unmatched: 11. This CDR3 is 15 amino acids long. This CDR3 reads CASSFFDRAEGGYTF. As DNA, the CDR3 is TGTGCCAGCAGCTTTTTTGACAGGGCTGAGGGTGGCTACACCTTC. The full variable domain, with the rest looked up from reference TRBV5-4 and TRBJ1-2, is ETGVTQSPTHLIKTRGQQVTLRCSSQSGHNTVSWYQQALGQGPQFIFQYYREEENGRGNFPPRFSGLQFPNYSSELNVNALELDDSALYLCASSFFDRAEGGYTFGSGTRLTVV.

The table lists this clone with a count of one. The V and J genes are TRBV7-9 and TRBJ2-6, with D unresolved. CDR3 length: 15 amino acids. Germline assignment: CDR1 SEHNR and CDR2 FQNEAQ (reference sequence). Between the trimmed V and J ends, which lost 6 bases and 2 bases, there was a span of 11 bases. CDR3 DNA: TGTGCCAGCAGTACCTACAGCACTGGGGCCAACGTCCTGACTTTC. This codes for CASSTYSTGANVLTF.

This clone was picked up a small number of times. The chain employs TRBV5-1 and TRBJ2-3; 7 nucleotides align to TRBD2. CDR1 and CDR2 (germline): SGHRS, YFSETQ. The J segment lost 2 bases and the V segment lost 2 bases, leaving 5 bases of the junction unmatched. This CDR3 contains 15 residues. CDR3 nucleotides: TGCGCCAGCAGCTTTGCGGGACTATACACAGATACGCAGTATTTT. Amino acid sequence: CASSFAGLYTDTQYF.

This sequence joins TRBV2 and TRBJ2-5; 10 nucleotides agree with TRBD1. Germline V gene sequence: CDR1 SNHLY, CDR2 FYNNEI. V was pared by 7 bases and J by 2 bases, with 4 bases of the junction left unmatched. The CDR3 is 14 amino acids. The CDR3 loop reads CASKGDRGQETQYF. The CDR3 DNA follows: TGTGCCAGCAAGGGGGACAGGGGACAAGAGACCCAGTACTTC.

Here the CDR3 DNA reads TGTGCCAGCACCACAGATAACAGGGGGCTGGATACGCAGTATTTT. Translation gives CASTTDNRGLDTQYF. The chain carries TRBV2 and TRBJ2-3, with 9 positions matching TRBD1. Germline assignment: CDR1 SNHLY and CDR2 FYNNEI. This CDR3 contains 15 residues. V lost 7 bases and J lost 6; bases outside the gene matches: 11.

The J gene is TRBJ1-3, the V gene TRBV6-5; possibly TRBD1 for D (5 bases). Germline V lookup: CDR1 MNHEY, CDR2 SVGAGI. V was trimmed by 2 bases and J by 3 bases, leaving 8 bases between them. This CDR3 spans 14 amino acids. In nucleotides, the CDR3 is TGTGCCAGCAGTTACCAGGGTAGTGGAAACACCATATATTTT. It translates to CASSYQGSGNTIYF.

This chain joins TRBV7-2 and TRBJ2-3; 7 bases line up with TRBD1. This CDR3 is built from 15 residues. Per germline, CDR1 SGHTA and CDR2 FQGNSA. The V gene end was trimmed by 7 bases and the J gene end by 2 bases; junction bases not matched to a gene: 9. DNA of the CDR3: TGTGCCAGCACACAGAACAGGGGCGCCACAGATACGCAGTATTTT. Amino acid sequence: CASTQNRGATDTQYF. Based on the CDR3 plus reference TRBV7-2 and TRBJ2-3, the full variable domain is GAGVSQSPSNKVTEKGKDVELRCDPISGHTALYWYRQSLGQGLEFLIYFQGNSAPDKSGLPSDRFSAERTGGSVSTLTIQRTQQEDSAVYLCASTQNRGATDTQYFGPGTRLTVL.

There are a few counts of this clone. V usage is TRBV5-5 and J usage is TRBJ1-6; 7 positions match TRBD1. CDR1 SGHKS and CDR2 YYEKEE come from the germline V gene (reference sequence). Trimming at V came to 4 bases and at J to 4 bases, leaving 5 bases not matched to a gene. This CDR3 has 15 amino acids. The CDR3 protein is CASSVGTAYNSPLHF. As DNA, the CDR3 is TGTGCCAGCAGCGTCGGGACAGCGTATAATTCACCCCTCCACTTT.

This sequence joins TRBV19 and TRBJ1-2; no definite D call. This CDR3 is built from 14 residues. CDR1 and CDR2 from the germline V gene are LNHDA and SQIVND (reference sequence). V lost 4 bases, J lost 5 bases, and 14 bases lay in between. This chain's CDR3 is CASSTPRTPYGYTF. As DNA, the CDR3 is TGTGCCAGTAGTACCCCCCGGACTCCTTATGGCTACACCTTC.

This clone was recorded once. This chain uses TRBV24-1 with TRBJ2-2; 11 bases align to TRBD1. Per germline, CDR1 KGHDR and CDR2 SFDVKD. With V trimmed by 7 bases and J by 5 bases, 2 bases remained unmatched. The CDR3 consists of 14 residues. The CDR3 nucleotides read TGTGCCACCAGGGGACAGGGGGAAACCGGGGAGCTGTTTTTT. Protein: CATRGQGETGELFF.

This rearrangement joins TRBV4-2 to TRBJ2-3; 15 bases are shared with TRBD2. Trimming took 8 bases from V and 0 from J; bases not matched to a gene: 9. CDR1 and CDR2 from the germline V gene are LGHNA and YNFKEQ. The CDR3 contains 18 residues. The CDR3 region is CASSRTSGRARSTDTQYF. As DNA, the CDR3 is TGTGCCAGCTCTCGGACTAGCGGGAGGGCCAGAAGCACAGATACGCAGTATTTT.

The CDR3 DNA follows: TGTGCCATCAGGCCGGGACTGGGCGAAACCGGGGAGCTGTTTTTT. Translated, it gives CAIRPGLGETGELFF. The V call is TRBV10-3, the J call TRBJ2-2, with a tentative D call TRBD2 (6 bases). With 6 bases removed from V and 5 bases from J, the gap between germline ends came to 16 bases. The CDR3 consists of 15 residues. Per the germline V gene, CDR1 is ENHRY and CDR2 is SYGVKD.

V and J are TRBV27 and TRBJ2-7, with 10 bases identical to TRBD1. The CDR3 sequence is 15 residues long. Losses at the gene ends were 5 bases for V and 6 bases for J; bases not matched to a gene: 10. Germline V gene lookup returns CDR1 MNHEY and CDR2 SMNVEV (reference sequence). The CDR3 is CASSTPGQGPSEQYF. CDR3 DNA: TGTGCCAGCAGTACACCGGGACAGGGGCCTAGCGAGCAGTACTTC.